These T cell receptor beta chains were read from a single sample in a study of T-cell memory formation after mild COVID-19. Using its own MiXCR run on the 5' RACE reads, TCRdb lists one record per CDR3 protein. The sample yields more than 250,000 distinct CDR3 sequences, 16% seen once. What was sequenced was PBMCs or a T cell subset sorted from them (not recorded which). The origin of the receptors is a man younger than 30 who had mild COVID-19 (a few samples of this study predate the infection). Cell type and time point are not known. The CDR3 runs from the conserved cysteine through the conserved F or W. The order of the fields is CDR3 protein, CDR3 DNA, J gene, V gene, D gene, clone size. D genes are given only for firm matches. The size field is filled for only some rows; it gives once, few, many or a size class.

CDR3: CASSRREGLELFF; DNA: TGTGCCAGCAGCCGAAGGGAGGGACTGGAGCTGTTTTTT; J: TRBJ2-2; V: TRBV11-3; D: TRBD2; size: NA
CDR3: CASRSKTVAKNIQYF; DNA: TGTGCCAGCAGATCAAAGACGGTAGCCAAAAACATTCAGTACTTC; J: TRBJ2-4; V: TRBV6-6; D: NA; size: few
CDR3: CASSDYFRTGISYEQYF; DNA: TGTGCCAGCAGTGACTACTTCAGGACGGGAATCTCCTACGAGCAGTACTTC; J: TRBJ2-7; V: TRBV2; D: NA; size: NA
CDR3: CASSLGTGYTF; DNA: TGTGCCAGCAGTTTAGGGACGGGCTACACCTTC; J: TRBJ1-2; V: TRBV12-3/TRBV12-4; D: NA; size: NA
CDR3: CASSQEDRVKFF; DNA: TGTGCCAGCAGCCAGGAAGACAGGGTTAAGTTCTTC; J: TRBJ2-1; V: TRBV4-2; D: TRBD1; size: many
CDR3: CASSVDRAQPQHF; DNA: TGCGCCAGCAGCGTAGACAGGGCTCAGCCCCAGCATTTT; J: TRBJ1-5; V: TRBV5-1; D: TRBD1; size: few
CDR3: CASSRGYTGELFF; DNA: TGTGCCAGCAGCCGGGGGTACACCGGGGAGCTGTTTTTT; J: TRBJ2-2; V: TRBV7-3; D: NA; size: NA
CDR3: CASSQWKGGGTDTQYF; DNA: TGTGCCAGCAGCCAATGGAAGGGAGGAGGGACAGATACGCAGTATTTT; J: TRBJ2-3; V: TRBV14; D: NA; size: few
CDR3: CASSLGVSTEAFF; DNA: TGTGCCAGCAGTTTGGGGGTTAGTACTGAAGCTTTCTTT; J: TRBJ1-1; V: TRBV27; D: NA; size: NA
CDR3: CASSSPGWGPGAFF; DNA: TGTGCCAGCAGCTCCCCCGGGTGGGGCCCTGGAGCTTTCTTT; J: TRBJ1-1; V: TRBV7-2; D: NA; size: NA
CDR3: CASSLAGQDTQYF; DNA: TGTGCCAGCAGCTTGGCCGGGCAAGATACGCAGTATTTT; J: TRBJ2-3; V: TRBV7-9; D: NA; size: few
CDR3: CASSLVGGVYNEQFF; DNA: TGCGCCAGCAGCTTGGTGGGGGGGGTCTACAATGAGCAGTTCTTC; J: TRBJ2-1; V: TRBV5-1; D: TRBD2; size: many
CDR3: CSAMGGVTGELFF; DNA: TGCAGTGCTATGGGGGGGGTCACCGGGGAGCTGTTTTTT; J: TRBJ2-2; V: TRBV20-1; D: TRBD2; size: few
CDR3: CASSFTAGANTEAFF; DNA: TGCGCCAGCAGCTTTACGGCAGGAGCGAACACTGAAGCTTTCTTT; J: TRBJ1-1; V: TRBV5-1; D: NA; size: NA
CDR3: CSASLGQDGYTF; DNA: TGCAGTGCTAGTCTCGGCCAAGATGGCTACACCTTC; J: TRBJ1-2; V: TRBV20-1; D: NA; size: few
CDR3: CAIHSGQSTDTQYF; DNA: TGTGCCATCCATTCGGGACAGTCCACAGATACGCAGTATTTT; J: TRBJ2-3; V: TRBV3-2; D: NA; size: NA
CDR3: CASSPLERGISYEQYF; DNA: TGTGCCAGCAGCCCGTTGGAGCGGGGGATCTCCTACGAGCAGTACTTC; J: TRBJ2-7; V: TRBV6-5; D: TRBD2; size: NA
CDR3: CASSWGQPYEQYF; DNA: TGCGCCAGCAGCTGGGGACAGCCCTACGAGCAGTACTTC; J: TRBJ2-7; V: TRBV5-1; D: TRBD1; size: few
CDR3: CASSISWVTGELFF; DNA: TGTGCCAGCAGTATCTCGTGGGTAACCGGGGAGCTGTTTTTT; J: TRBJ2-2; V: TRBV6-2/TRBV6-3; D: NA; size: few
CDR3: CSASAANTGELFF; DNA: TGCAGTGCGAGCGCCGCGAACACCGGGGAGCTGTTTTTT; J: TRBJ2-2; V: TRBV20-1; D: NA; size: few
CDR3: CASRRRGTEAFF; DNA: TGTGCCAGCAGGCGCCGAGGAACTGAAGCTTTCTTT; J: TRBJ1-1; V: TRBV6-5; D: NA; size: few
CDR3: CASKGRAYEQYF; DNA: TGTGCCAGCAAGGGCAGAGCCTACGAGCAGTACTTC; J: TRBJ2-7; V: TRBV6-2/TRBV6-3; D: NA; size: NA
CDR3: CAGSSASGANVLTF; DNA: TGTGCCGGCAGTTCTGCCTCTGGGGCCAACGTCCTGACTTTC; J: TRBJ2-6; V: TRBV12-3/TRBV12-4; D: NA; size: NA
CDR3: CASSLVAGTGQPQHF; DNA: TGTGCCAGCAGTTTAGTCGCGGGGACGGGTCAGCCCCAGCATTTT; J: TRBJ1-5; V: TRBV12-3/TRBV12-4; D: NA; size: many
CDR3: CASSLPDRGFSTDTQYF; DNA: TGTGCCAGCAGCTTACCGGATAGGGGATTTAGCACAGATACGCAGTATTTT; J: TRBJ2-3; V: TRBV7-3; D: NA; size: NA
CDR3: CASSLARAQPQHF; DNA: TGTGCCAGCAGTTTAGCCAGGGCCCAGCCCCAGCATTTT; J: TRBJ1-5; V: TRBV12-3/TRBV12-4; D: NA; size: few
CDR3: CASSQDREDSPLHF; DNA: TGCGCCAGCAGCCAGGACAGGGAAGATTCACCCCTCCACTTT; J: TRBJ1-6; V: TRBV5-1; D: TRBD1; size: few
CDR3: CSARDLSYEQYF; DNA: TGCAGTGCTAGGGACTTGTCCTACGAGCAGTACTTC; J: TRBJ2-7; V: TRBV20-1; D: NA; size: few
CDR3: CASSRAGVYQPQHF; DNA: TGTGCCAGCAGCCGTGCAGGGGTTTATCAGCCCCAGCATTTT; J: TRBJ1-5; V: TRBV11-2; D: NA; size: NA
CDR3: CASSQSGQAGELFF; DNA: TGCGCCAGCAGCCAAAGTGGACAGGCCGGGGAGCTGTTTTTT; J: TRBJ2-2; V: TRBV4-3; D: TRBD1; size: few
CDR3: CASSSFNTEAFF; DNA: TGTGCCAGCTCATCTTTTAACACTGAAGCTTTCTTT; J: TRBJ1-1; V: TRBV18; D: NA; size: NA
CDR3: CSARPLGQGDQPQHF; DNA: TGCAGTGCTAGACCCCTCGGACAGGGAGATCAGCCCCAGCATTTT; J: TRBJ1-5; V: TRBV20-1; D: TRBD1; size: NA
CDR3: CASSRRGATEAFF; DNA: TGTGCCAGCAGCAGACGGGGTGCGACTGAAGCTTTCTTT; J: TRBJ1-1; V: TRBV6-2/TRBV6-3; D: NA; size: NA
CDR3: CASSQDKVKSYF; DNA: TGTGCCAGCAGCCAAGATAAGGTGAAGTCTTACTTC; J: TRBJ2-4; V: TRBV3-1; D: NA; size: few
CDR3: CATSETGETQYF; DNA: TGTGCCACCAGTGAAACAGGAGAGACCCAGTACTTC; J: TRBJ2-5; V: TRBV24-1; D: NA; size: few